This T cell receptor (beta chain) was observed in a study of cytomegalovirus exposure and HLA in healthy donors. Study-wide results and limits: Differences between HLA loci emerged in a later analysis of TCR association rates, with DRB1 most and HLA-C fewest. Usually a TCR sequence was rare, but some public TCRs were found in many donors.

PCR amplification relied on 60 Vbeta primers (plus 13 Jbeta primers). In the original analysis: Later work found around 72 million unique TCR beta chains, with roughly 11 million shared. Data came from immunoSEQ multiplex PCR; TCRdb stores just in-frame clones and leaves some out. Clone size and the V and J calls come from that table; the DNA yielded D and trimming. The sample has nearly 110,000 clones; approximately 82% are singletons. About this clone: Its matching antigen is unknown.

Germline V gene sequence: CDR1 MGHDK, CDR2 SYGVNS. This CDR3 region has 15 residues. The V and J ends lost 1 base and 5 bases respectively, with 14 bases between them. This rearrangement joins TRBV25-1 to TRBJ2-5; TRBD2 is a possible D gene (6 bases). This TCR derives from a man between 35 and 55 years old in good health and CMV-seronegative. Material for sequencing was PBMCs. CDR3 DNA sequence: TGTGCCAGCAGTGAATGGGGCGGGGTCCGGGAGACCCAGTACTTC. This encodes CASSEWGGVRETQYF.